This T cell receptor (beta chain) was observed in a study of T cell repertoires in cytomegalovirus infection. Study information: TCR beta signatures that were public indicated CMV infection and matching HLA type. Notes on the study in general: Identification of carriers of CMV plus the relevant HLA was achieved through cumulative public TCR beta family frequency.

Remarks on this clonotype: The antigen is unknown.

In TCRdb, the reads were re-called with MiXCR into one record per CDR3 protein. The data contain around 250,000 distinct CDR3 sequences, over 15% of them singletons. V was trimmed by 3 bases and J by 2 bases, leaving 17 bases between them. The CDR3 contains 16 residues. Germline V lookup: CDR1 MDHEN, CDR2 SYDVKM. The chain links TRBV28 to TRBJ2-7; possibly TRBD1 for D (5 bases). Sequences were obtained from CD8+ T cells from PBMCs. The clonotype originates from a human donor in good health (CMV status not recorded). Some clones in this sample may be carry-over from other donors' samples. CDR3 sequence (DNA): TGTGCCAGCAGTTTTTATTACCTGGACAATCCCTACGAGCAGTACTTC. Its protein is CASSFYYLDNPYEQYF.